The 29 T cell receptor beta chains presented below share a single source sample, sequenced in a study of HIV-infected patients and healthy controls. Alpha and beta constant-region primers primed reverse transcription of about 0.5 ug RNA. Separate chain-specific third strand synthesis with multiplexing indices produced the alpha and beta libraries. In TCRdb, the 5' RACE reads were re-called with MiXCR into one record per CDR3 protein. The table has tens of thousands of distinct CDR3 sequences, roughly 7.9% seen once. No cell fractionation was done, so the repertoire covers all unsorted peripheral blood T cells. Sequenced input: blood. The receptors were sampled from an adult in good health.

This clonotype is medium-sized within its sample. This chain links TRBV30 with TRBJ2-5; D is ambiguous. The V gene lost 4 bases and the J gene lost 1 base, with 13 bases spanning the gap. CDR3 length: 14 amino acids. Germline CDR1 and CDR2: GTSNPN and SVGIG (reference sequence). CDR3 loop: CAWTRRVSQETQYF. DNA of the CDR3: TGTGCCTGGACCCGTCGGGTCTCCCAAGAGACCCAGTACTTC.

The CDR3 protein is CASSYGTGSLAKNIQYF. CDR3 in DNA: TGTGCCAGCAGTTACGGGACAGGAAGTCTAGCCAAAAACATTCAGTACTTC. The chain carries TRBV28 and TRBJ2-4; 8 bases are a match to TRBD1. Looked up from germline, CDR1 is MDHEN and CDR2 is SYDVKM. J lost 0 bases, V lost 4 bases, and 8 bases had no gene match. This CDR3 spans 17 amino acids.

In its sample, this clonotype was seen many times. The V call is TRBV12-3 or TRBV12-4, the J call TRBJ1-2; the D gene is possibly TRBD1 (5 bases). The CDR3 spans 14 residues. Trimming shortened V by 7 bases and J by 7 bases, and 19 bases separated the two germline ends. This chain's CDR3 is CASNLAAGRGGYTF. DNA for the CDR3: TGTGCCAGCAACCTGGCAGCAGGAAGGGGTGGCTACACCTTC.

This clonotype was seen at least ten times. This chain uses TRBV29-1 with TRBJ1-1; no firm D call. CDR3 length equals 10 residues. V dropped 6 bases and J dropped 2 bases, with 4 bases sitting between them. Germline CDR1 and CDR2: SQVTM and ANQGSEA. CDR3 in amino acids: CSVDNTEAFF. CDR3 coding DNA: TGCAGCGTGGATAACACTGAAGCTTTCTTT. Combining the CDR3 with reference TRBV29-1 and TRBJ1-1 gives the whole variable domain SAVISQKPSRDICQRGTSLTIQCQVDSQVTMMFWYRQQPGQSLTLIATANQGSEATYESGFVIDKFPISRPNLTFSTLTVSNMSPEDSSIYLCSVDNTEAFFGQGTRLTVV.

This clonotype occurred many times. The gene calls are TRBV5-6 and TRBJ1-5, with D maybe TRBD1 (5 bases). This CDR3 contains 12 residues. Deletions cut 1 base from V and 6 bases from J, with 5 bases between. Germline CDR1 SGHDT, CDR2 YYEEEE. Here the CDR3 reads CASSLRGQPQHF. CDR3 coding DNA: TGTGCCAGCAGCTTGAGGGGTCAGCCCCAGCATTTT.

On this clonotype itself: The junction shows a germline mismatch at one end, possibly a read error. The chain is built from TRBV3-1 and TRBJ2-5, with D unclear. The length of the CDR3 is 13 residues. Looked up from germline, CDR1 is LGHDT and CDR2 is YNNKEL (reference sequence). CDR3 sequence (DNA): TGTGCCAGCAACCAAGGTCTATGGGAGACCCAGTACTTC. Its protein product is CASNQGLWETQYF.

In its sample, this clonotype was seen many times. V usage is TRBV6-5 and J usage is TRBJ1-2; TRBD1 might be the D (5 bases). The CDR3 contains 15 residues. V lost 2 bases, J lost 4 bases, and 14 bases lay in between. In germline, CDR1 is MNHEY, CDR2 SVGAGI. The CDR3 loop is CASSYGAGTTYGYTF. In DNA form, the CDR3 reads TGTGCCAGCAGTTACGGTGCAGGGACGACCTATGGCTACACCTTC.

This clonotype was seen many times. The chain combines TRBV20-1 with TRBJ2-5, with D possibly TRBD2 on 6 matching bases. V was shortened by 7 bases and J by 2 bases, with 8 bases between the two germline ends. Germline V gene data show CDR1 as DFQATT and CDR2 as SNEGSKA (reference sequence). The CDR3 totals 11 residues. This chain's CDR3 is CSGGGQETQYF. Written as DNA, the CDR3 is TGCAGTGGTGGGGGGCAAGAGACCCAGTACTTC.

By its share, this clonotype is medium-sized. The genes are TRBV9 and TRBJ2-5, with TRBD2 identical over 8 bases. Germline assignment: CDR1 SGDLS and CDR2 YYNGEE. CDR3 length: 15 residues. V lost 3 bases and J lost 1; bases outside the gene matches: 5. The CDR3 sequence is CASSATSASQETQYF. The CDR3 region has the DNA TGTGCCAGCAGCGCGACTAGCGCCTCCCAAGAGACCCAGTACTTC. The whole variable domain, filled in from reference TRBV9 and TRBJ2-5, reads DSGVTQTPKHLITATGQRVTLRCSPRSGDLSVYWYQQSLDQGLQFLIQYYNGEERAKGNILERFSAQQFPDLHSELNLSSLELGDSALYFCASSATSASQETQYFGPGTRLLVL.

This clonotype has a count of ten or more. The V and J genes are TRBV20-1 and TRBJ1-4, with D hard to call. This CDR3 has 14 residues. V lost 3 bases and J lost 8, with 16 bases in between. Germline V gives CDR1 DFQATT, CDR2 SNEGSKA (reference sequence). The CDR3 bases are TGCAGTGCTAGGTTGGCTCCCATGGGGGAAAAACTGTTTTTT. This translates into CSARLAPMGEKLFF.

V usage is TRBV3-1 and J usage is TRBJ2-1; TRBD2 matches 10 bases. V trimming: 5 bases; J trimming: 0 bases; junction bases outside the gene matches: 4. The germline gives CDR1 LGHDT, CDR2 YNNKEL (reference sequence). This CDR3 has 16 residues. The CDR3, as DNA: TGTGCCAGCAGCGCTCGGACTAGCGGCTCCTACAATGAGCAGTTCTTC. Translated: CASSARTSGSYNEQFF.

This clonotype has a count of ten or more. V and J are TRBV7-6 and TRBJ1-5, with D perhaps matching TRBD1 (5 bases). The V end lost 5 bases, the J end lost 6 bases, and 8 bases lay between the germline ends. The CDR3 totals 12 residues. Germline values: CDR1 SGHVS, CDR2 FNYEAQ. The CDR3 sequence: CASSPQGQPQHF. The CDR3 DNA sequence: TGTGCCAGCAGCCCCCAGGGTCAGCCCCAGCATTTT. The whole variable domain, remainder taken from reference TRBV7-6 and TRBJ1-5, is GAGVSQSPRYKVTKRGQDVALRCDPISGHVSLYWYRQALGQGPEFLTYFNYEAQQDKSGLPNDRFSAERPEGSISTLTIQRTEQRDSAMYRCASSPQGQPQHFGDGTRLSIL.

This clonotype was observed many times. The genes are TRBV12-3 or TRBV12-4 and TRBJ1-2; 7 bases match TRBD1. The CDR3 is made up of 13 amino acids. The junction had 7 bases not matched to a gene; V was cut back by 7 bases and J by 5 bases. CDR3 loop: CASTPAGGYGYTF. Written as DNA, the CDR3 is TGTGCCAGCACCCCCGCAGGGGGGTATGGCTACACCTTC.

This clonotype was seen repeatedly, ten times or more. V and J are TRBV6-1 and TRBJ1-4; D is unclear. Germline V gene lookup returns CDR1 MNHNS and CDR2 SASEGT. The length of the CDR3 is 15 residues. Trimming shortened V by 4 bases and J by 4 bases, and 13 bases separated the two germline ends. CDR3 amino acids: CASSATGGLNEKLFF. CDR3 DNA: TGTGCCAGCAGTGCCACGGGAGGGCTTAATGAAAAACTGTTTTTT.

In its sample, this clonotype was seen many times. This chain links TRBV7-2 with TRBJ2-7; D remains unclear. CDR3 length: 15 residues. CDR1 and CDR2 from the germline V gene are SGHTA and FQGNSA. The V gene lost 5 bases and the J gene lost 4 bases, with 18 bases spanning the gap. The CDR3 is CASSPSGTSGYEQYF. DNA of the CDR3: TGTGCCAGCAGCCCCAGTGGTACATCTGGTTACGAGCAGTACTTC.

This clonotype was found many times. V gene TRBV20-1 combines with J gene TRBJ2-7, with D possibly being TRBD1 (6 bases). The germline V gene encodes CDR1 DFQATT and CDR2 SNEGSKA (reference sequence). V was trimmed by 0 bases and J by 2 bases, leaving 14 bases between them. The CDR3 contains 15 residues. Here the CDR3 DNA reads TGCAGTGCTAGAGATCGGGCAGGGGAAACCTACGAGCAGTACTTC. It yields the protein CSARDRAGETYEQYF.

In this sample, this clonotype turned up many times. The chain combines TRBV6-6 with TRBJ1-6, with a tentative D call TRBD1 (5 bases). The CDR3 loop spans 14 amino acids. Looked up from germline, CDR1 is MNHNY and CDR2 is SVGAGI (reference sequence). The V gene lost 5 bases and the J gene lost 7 bases, with 12 bases spanning the gap. CDR3 protein: CASSPTGPNSPLHF. The DNA of the CDR3 is TGTGCCAGCAGTCCAACAGGACCGAATTCACCCCTCCACTTT.

This clonotype was picked up many times. The chain employs TRBV29-1 and TRBJ1-3, with 7 bases fitting TRBD1. The CDR3 is 15 amino acids. CDR1 is SQVTM and CDR2 is ANQGSEA in the germline V gene. The junction had 5 bases not matched to a gene; V was cut back by 0 bases and J by 3 bases. The CDR3 coding sequence is TGCAGCGTTGAAGATAGGGGGCGAGGTGGAAACACCATATATTTT. Translating gives CSVEDRGRGGNTIYF.

The table lists this clonotype with many counts. The J gene is TRBJ2-3, the V gene TRBV5-6, with D possibly being TRBD2 (5 bases). V lost 2 bases to trimming and J lost 3 bases, with 13 bases between them. Germline assignment: CDR1 SGHDT and CDR2 YYEEEE. The CDR3 consists of 15 residues. The CDR3 loop reads CASSLVASGTDTQYF. CDR3 sequence (DNA): TGTGCCAGCAGCTTAGTTGCGTCGGGGACAGATACGCAGTATTTT.

In its sample, this clonotype was seen many times. The chain links TRBV7-2 to TRBJ2-7, with a tentative D call TRBD2 (5 bases). The CDR3 extends over 14 amino acids. Germline V lookup: CDR1 SGHTA, CDR2 FQGNSA. The V and J ends lost 5 bases and 4 bases respectively, with 15 bases between them. CDR3 sequence reads: CASSPGAAEYEQYF. CDR3 in DNA: TGTGCCAGCAGCCCCGGAGCGGCAGAATACGAGCAGTACTTC.

This clonotype was counted ten times or more. The chain is built from TRBV12-3 or TRBV12-4 and TRBJ1-6; no firm D call. V lost 6 bases and J 12 bases, leaving 21 bases between the germline ends. The CDR3 consists of 15 residues. In DNA form, the CDR3 reads TGTGCCAGCAGCCAATCAGCGTCGGGATTTGTACCCCTCCACTTT. Amino acid sequence: CASSQSASGFVPLHF.

This chain links TRBV6-5 with TRBJ2-1; the match to TRBD1 covers 8 bases. V lost 2 bases to trimming and J lost 12 bases; unmatched junction nucleotides: 3. Germline lookup yields CDR1 MNHEY and CDR2 SVGAGI. The CDR3 covers 12 residues. The CDR3 sequence: CASSYEGTGQFF. The CDR3 bases are TGTGCCAGCAGTTACGAGGGGACAGGGCAGTTCTTC.

This clonotype has ten or more counts. V usage is TRBV20-1 and J usage is TRBJ1-3, with D unresolved. Looked up from germline, CDR1 is DFQATT and CDR2 is SNEGSKA (reference sequence). The length of the CDR3 is 12 residues. Trimming removed 3 bases at V and 1 base at J, with 4 bases between. The CDR3 DNA sequence: TGCAGTGCTAGTTGGTCTGGAAACACCATATATTTT. Protein: CSASWSGNTIYF.

The rearrangement joins TRBV13 to TRBJ2-7, with D tentatively TRBD2 (5 bases). The V end lost 5 bases, the J end lost 4 bases, and 21 bases lay between the germline ends. The CDR3 spans 16 residues. Germline CDR1 reads PRHDT; CDR2 reads FYEKMQ (reference sequence). The CDR3 loop is CASSAPGNRQKYEQYF. The CDR3 DNA reads TGTGCCAGCAGCGCACCGGGGAACCGTCAGAAGTACGAGCAGTACTTC.

This clonotype was observed at least ten times. The V call is TRBV28, the J call TRBJ1-1; possible D gene TRBD1, 6 bases. This CDR3 comprises 18 residues. Germline V gene lookup returns CDR1 MDHEN and CDR2 SYDVKM. Deletions cut 1 base from V and 0 bases from J, with 18 bases between. The CDR3 spells CASSLLVLLGAVNTEAFF. For the CDR3, the DNA is TGTGCCAGCAGTTTATTAGTTCTGTTGGGGGCCGTGAACACTGAAGCTTTCTTT.

This chain links TRBV20-1 with TRBJ2-5, with D possibly called TRBD1 or TRBD2 (6 bases each). Trimming pared 0 bases from V and 5 bases from J, leaving 22 bases between. In germline, CDR1 is DFQATT, CDR2 SNEGSKA (reference sequence). The CDR3 is 17 residues long. Written as DNA, the CDR3 is TGCAGTGCTAGAGATCGTCTGGGGGGCCGATCCCGGGAGACCCAGTACTTC. As protein: CSARDRLGGRSRETQYF.

Within the sample, this clonotype is medium-sized. This sequence joins TRBV25-1 and TRBJ2-7; 9 nucleotides align to TRBD1. The germline V gene has CDR1 MGHDK and CDR2 SYGVNS. The CDR3 length is 15 residues. J gave up 4 bases and V 6 bases, and 10 bases lay outside the gene matches. For the CDR3, the DNA is TGTGCCAGCAGCGCCCCGGGACAGGGTTTGTACGAGCAGTACTTC. This translates into CASSAPGQGLYEQYF.

This clonotype was detected a few times. V is TRBV7-2 and J is TRBJ1-1; D gene ambiguous. CDR1 and CDR2 (germline): SGHTA, FQGNSA. The CDR3 has 14 residues. Trimming pared 1 base from V and 1 base from J, leaving 7 bases between. CDR3 sequence (DNA): TGTGCCAGCAGCTTAGGTGGGGAGAACACTGAAGCTTTCTTT. Its protein product is CASSLGGENTEAFF.

The gene calls are TRBV11-3 and TRBJ2-1, with D possibly matching TRBD2 (5 bases). The CDR3 length is 15 residues. CDR1 and CDR2 (germline): SGHNT, YENEEA. The V gene lost 5 bases and the J gene lost 7 bases, with 18 bases spanning the gap. This CDR3 reads CASSLYGDSGNEQFF. CDR3 coding DNA: TGTGCCAGCAGCCTGTATGGTGACTCGGGGAATGAGCAGTTCTTC.